Listed below are T cell receptor beta chains from one sample, sequenced in a study of blood T cells in healthy people across ages. TCRdb reanalysed the 5' RACE reads using MiXCR and keeps one entry per CDR3 protein. The repertoire has about 720,000 distinct CDR3 sequences, 22% of them found once; the top ten carry about 20%. Sequencing was performed on blood. These receptors originate from a man in his 70s in good health. Each CDR3 is given with its conserved first and last residue. The order of the fields is J gene, clone size, V gene, CDR3 length, D gene, CDR3 DNA, CDR3 protein. A D gene is named only where the DNA matches it firmly. Size values are once, few and many counts, or a class for expanded clones, and some rows have none.

TRBJ2-6	few	TRBV7-9	12	NA	TGTCTTGGGGGCTCTGGGGCCAACGTCCTGACTTTC	CLGGSGANVLTF
TRBJ2-5	once	TRBV11-2	17	NA	TGTGCCAGCAGTTCGCCTCTGATACAGGGGAGGGAGAGAACCCAGTACTTC	CASSSPLIQGRERTQYF
TRBJ2-2	few	TRBV6-4	13	NA	TGTGCCAGCAGTGCGGGTCCCACCGGGGAGCTGTTTTTT	CASSAGPTGELFF
TRBJ2-1	many	TRBV7-9	15	NA	TGTGCCAGCAGCTTAGTTTCCGGGGGCTACAATGAGCAGTTCTTC	CASSLVSGGYNEQFF
TRBJ2-7	NA	TRBV20-1	14	TRBD2	TGCAGTCGACTAGCGGGGGCCCTCTCCTACGAGCAGTACTTC	CSRLAGALSYEQYF
TRBJ1-2	few	TRBV29-1	13	NA	TGCAGCGTTGATGAGGGAGGAGGCTATGGCTACACCTTC	CSVDEGGGYGYTF
TRBJ2-3	NA	TRBV3-1	15	TRBD2	TGTGCCAGCAGCTCCCAGCGGGGGGGCGCAGATACGCAGTATTTT	CASSSQRGGADTQYF
TRBJ1-3	few	TRBV13	14	NA	TGTGCCAGCAGCTTAGGGAGGGCGTATAACACCATATATTTT	CASSLGRAYNTIYF
TRBJ2-7	few	TRBV10-2	14	TRBD2	TGCGCCAGCAGTGAACTAGGGACTATCTACGAGCAGTACTTC	CASSELGTIYEQYF
TRBJ2-2	NA	TRBV12-3/TRBV12-4	16	TRBD2	TGTGCCAGCAAAGGGCTAGCGGGAGTTGGGACCGGGGAGCTGTTTTTT	CASKGLAGVGTGELFF
TRBJ1-6	NA	TRBV14	13	NA	TGTGCCAGCAGCTCCCGGGGGGATTCACCCCTCCACTTT	CASSSRGDSPLHF
TRBJ2-3	NA	TRBV20-1	15	NA	TGCAGTGCGGACCGGACAGCTGCCGGGTCAGATACGCAGTATTTT	CSADRTAAGSDTQYF
TRBJ2-1	NA	TRBV30	14	TRBD2	TGTGCCTGGAGTGTCATAGCGGGAGTCAATGAGCAGTTCTTC	CAWSVIAGVNEQFF
TRBJ2-1	many	TRBV6-1	11	NA	TGTGCCAGCAGTGCCCACACTGAGCAGTTCTTC	CASSAHTEQFF
TRBJ2-5	many	TRBV3-1	16	NA	TGTGCCAGCAGCCGAGGAGGGGGGCTTTCCCAAGAGACCCAGTACTTC	CASSRGGGLSQETQYF
TRBJ2-1	once	TRBV9	18	NA	TGTGCCAGCAGCGTAGCAGACAGGCCCCTCCACTCCTACAATGAGCAGTTCTTC	CASSVADRPLHSYNEQFF
TRBJ2-3	few	TRBV6-6	16	NA	TGTGCCAGCAGGTCAAGTAGGGTCTCCTTCACAGATACGCAGTATTTT	CASRSSRVSFTDTQYF
TRBJ2-3	NA	TRBV6-5	18	TRBD2	TGTGCCAGAAGTTACAGGACTAGCGGGGATCGTAGCACAGATACGCAGTATTTT	CARSYRTSGDRSTDTQYF
TRBJ2-1	few	TRBV29-1	9	NA	TGCAGCGCCGTACATGAGCAGTTCTTC	CSAVHEQFF
TRBJ2-7	NA	TRBV6-2/TRBV6-3	12	NA	TGTGCCAGCAGTTACCCACAGGTTCAGCAGTACTTC	CASSYPQVQQYF
TRBJ2-3	NA	TRBV6-6	17	TRBD2	TGTGCCAGCAGTTACTCGGTCCAGCGGGGGTCCACAGATACGCAGTATTTT	CASSYSVQRGSTDTQYF
TRBJ1-2	NA	TRBV4-1	17	NA	TGCGCCAGCAGCCAAGGATCAGGGGCCCAAGCTAACTATGGCTACACCTTC	CASSQGSGAQANYGYTF
TRBJ2-2	NA	TRBV20-1	14	NA	TGCAGTGCTAGAGATTTAAGAGTCACCGGGGAGCTGTTTTTT	CSARDLRVTGELFF
TRBJ2-1	NA	TRBV5-1	14	NA	TGCGCCGGCAGCTTGGTCGCAAGGTGGGGTGAGCAGTTCTTC	CAGSLVARWGEQFF
TRBJ1-2	many	TRBV10-3	16	NA	TGTGCCATCAGGGTCCAAACAGGCGAAGCAGACTATGGCTACACCTTC	CAIRVQTGEADYGYTF
TRBJ2-5	NA	TRBV5-8	15	TRBD2	TGTGCCAGCAGCTTTATTAGCGGGGGCTCAGAGACCCAGTACTTC	CASSFISGGSETQYF
TRBJ1-2	few	TRBV7-9	14	NA	TGTGCCGGCAGCTTAGCGCTGGGGGCCTATGGCTACACCTTC	CAGSLALGAYGYTF
TRBJ2-7	few	TRBV7-9	14	TRBD1	TGTGCCAGCAGCTCCTTCGACAGGGTTGACGAGCAGTACTTC	CASSSFDRVDEQYF
TRBJ1-1	NA	TRBV20-1	14	NA	TGCAGTGCAGTAGGGGCAGGGAGGAGCACTGAAGCTTTCTTT	CSAVGAGRSTEAFF
TRBJ1-2	NA	TRBV20-1	15	TRBD1	TGCAGTGCTAAGGGAAACAGGGGCCACCTCTCCGGCTACACCTTC	CSAKGNRGHLSGYTF
TRBJ1-1	NA	TRBV5-1	16	NA	TGCGCCAGCAGCCCCGCAGGAGGTAAGATGAACACTGAAGCTTTCTTT	CASSPAGGKMNTEAFF
TRBJ2-4	few	TRBV12-3/TRBV12-4	18	TRBD1	TGTGCCAGCAGCCTGGGACAGGGGGCGCGAGATGCCAAAAACATTCAGTACTTC	CASSLGQGARDAKNIQYF
TRBJ2-3	NA	TRBV5-1	17	TRBD2	TGCGCCAGCAGCTTTGGTCCCGCGGGAGGGAGCACAGATACGCAGTATTTT	CASSFGPAGGSTDTQYF
TRBJ1-2	NA	TRBV20-1	12	TRBD1	TGCAGTGCTGATACAGGGGGAAGGGGCTACACCTTC	CSADTGGRGYTF
TRBJ1-4	NA	TRBV29-1	13	NA	TGCAGCGCCCAGACAGAATCTTATGAAAAACTGTTTTTT	CSAQTESYEKLFF
TRBJ2-5	NA	TRBV7-7	16	TRBD1	TGTGCCAGCAGCTTAGTGACAGGGGGCGGCGTGGAGACCCAGTACTTC	CASSLVTGGGVETQYF
TRBJ2-2	NA	TRBV6-2/TRBV6-3	11	NA	TGTGCCAGCAGTTACGGCTGGGAGCTGTTTTTT	CASSYGWELFF
TRBJ2-3	NA	TRBV20-1	13	TRBD2	TGCAGTGCTAAGGCGGGAGTTCAAGATACGCAGTATTTT	CSAKAGVQDTQYF
TRBJ1-1	few	TRBV18	17	NA	TGTGCCAGCTCACCAAGTAGGGCAGGGGACTTGAACACTGAAGCTTTCTTT	CASSPSRAGDLNTEAFF
TRBJ2-5	NA	TRBV20-1	12	NA	TGCAGTGCCACTTGGGGTGGAGAGACCCAGTACTTC	CSATWGGETQYF
TRBJ2-7	NA	TRBV7-6	16	NA	TGTGCCAGCAGCTTAGTGGGAGGAGGGCAGTTATACGAGCAGTACTTC	CASSLVGGGQLYEQYF
TRBJ1-1	many	TRBV12-3/TRBV12-4	13	NA	TGTGCCAGCAGGGGGGACTACGGCACTGAAGCTTTCTTT	CASRGDYGTEAFF
TRBJ1-1	few	TRBV29-1	13	NA	TGCAGCGCTCCATCGGACACGAACACTGAAGCTTTCTTT	CSAPSDTNTEAFF
TRBJ2-5	many	TRBV20-1	15	TRBD2	TGCAGTGCTAGCGGACTAGCGGGGGGTTGGGAGACCCAGTACTTC	CSASGLAGGWETQYF
TRBJ1-5	NA	TRBV12-3/TRBV12-4	15	TRBD1	TGTGCCAGCAGTTTTCAGGGGGCTGGCAATCAGCCCCAGCATTTT	CASSFQGAGNQPQHF
TRBJ1-4	NA	TRBV2	14	NA	TGTGCCAGCAGGGGACACACAACTAATGAAAAACTGTTTTTT	CASRGHTTNEKLFF
TRBJ1-6	NA	TRBV15	14	NA	TGTGCCACCAGCAGAGGACTCATTAATTCACCCCTCCACTTT	CATSRGLINSPLHF
TRBJ1-2	NA	TRBV18	14	TRBD1	TGTGCCAGCTCACTTCGGACAGGGGGGAATGGCTACACCTTC	CASSLRTGGNGYTF
TRBJ1-2	NA	TRBV7-9	15	TRBD1	TGTGCCAGCAGCGGGACAGGGGGCCTTAACTATGGCTACACCTTC	CASSGTGGLNYGYTF
TRBJ2-5	few	TRBV7-2	13	TRBD2	TGTGCCAGCAGCTCAACTAGCGGGGGCGACCAGTACTTC	CASSSTSGGDQYF
TRBJ2-2	NA	TRBV29-1	14	NA	TGCAGCGTTAACGGGGGTTTGGGTACCGGGGAGCTGTTTTTT	CSVNGGLGTGELFF
TRBJ1-2	many	TRBV29-1	13	NA	TGCAGCGTTGAAGATCGGGATTACTATGGCTACACCTTC	CSVEDRDYYGYTF
TRBJ2-1	few	TRBV29-1	14	TRBD2	TGCAGCGTTGAAGACGCTAGCGGGAGCGATGAGCAGTTCTTC	CSVEDASGSDEQFF